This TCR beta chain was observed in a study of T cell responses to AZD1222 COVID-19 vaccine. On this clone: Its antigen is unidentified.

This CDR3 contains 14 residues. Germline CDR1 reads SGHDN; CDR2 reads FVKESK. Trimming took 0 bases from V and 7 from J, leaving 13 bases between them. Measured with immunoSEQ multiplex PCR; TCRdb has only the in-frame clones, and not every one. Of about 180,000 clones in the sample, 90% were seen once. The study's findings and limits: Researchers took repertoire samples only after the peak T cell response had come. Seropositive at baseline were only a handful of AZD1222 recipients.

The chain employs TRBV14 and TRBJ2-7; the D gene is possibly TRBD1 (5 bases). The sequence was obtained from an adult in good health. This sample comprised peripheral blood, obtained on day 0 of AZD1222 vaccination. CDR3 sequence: CASSQEARAGEQYF. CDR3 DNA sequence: TGTGCCAGCAGCCAAGAGGCCAGGGCCGGGGAGCAGTACTTC.